The 28 T cell receptor beta chains given below trace back to one sample, sequenced in a study of T cells in Graves' hyperthyroidism and ophthalmopathy (dated by TCRdb to the late 2010s). To prepare the library, multiplex PCR was applied. These reads were obtained on an Illumina HiSeq 2000. The TCR beta CDR3 regions were amplified from the RNA transcripts. The first round of RT-PCR for the TCR CDR3 was performed with the HTBI primer set and the Qiagen OneStep RT-PCR kit. The raw public data were reprocessed by TCRdb itself: fastp quality trimming at Q25, MiXCR clonotype calling, in-frame beta chains only. Entries that share a CDR3 protein sequence are merged under the most common genes and DNA. A total of under 400,000 distinct CDR3 sequences appear in this sample, roughly 18% of them only once. The top ten constitute about 16% of the sample. The sample consisted of blood. The receptor source for this set is a woman aged 40 to 50 with Graves' ophthalmopathy.

This clonotype occurred many times. V is TRBV28 and J is TRBJ2-7; 7 bases fit TRBD1. CDR1 MDHEN and CDR2 SYDVKM come from the germline V gene. The CDR3 totals 16 residues. Trimming took 3 bases from V and 3 from J; bases not matched to a gene: 11. The CDR3 is CASSFGPGQLRYEQYF. The CDR3 bases are TGTGCCAGCAGTTTTGGCCCGGGACAGCTTCGCTACGAGCAGTACTTC.

The chain employs TRBV12-3 or TRBV12-4 and TRBJ1-3, with D unclear. Trimming pared 5 bases from V and 0 bases from J, leaving 11 bases between. The CDR3 is 15 amino acids. The CDR3 is CASSEARASGNTIYF. The DNA for the CDR3 is TGTGCCAGCAGTGAAGCGCGGGCCTCTGGAAACACCATATATTTT.

Concerning this clonotype: Mismatch with germline at one junction end may stem from a read error. The rearrangement links TRBV19 to TRBJ2-7; a possible D gene is TRBD1 (5 bases). This CDR3 is built from 12 residues. The germline V gene encodes CDR1 LNHDA and CDR2 SQIVND (reference sequence). DNA of the CDR3: TGTGCCAATAGTCTCGGACATGGTGTACAGTACTTC. It is translated as CANSLGHGVQYF.

This clonotype appeared many times. The rearrangement joins TRBV7-3 to TRBJ2-1, with D perhaps TRBD2 (6 bases). CDR1 is SGHTA and CDR2 is FQGTGA in the germline V gene. The CDR3 totals 13 residues. V was cut by 2 bases and J by 9 bases, with 11 bases left in between. The CDR3 DNA sequence: TGTGCCAGCAGCTTACTACCCGGGGGTGAGCAGTTCTTC. Translating it yields CASSLLPGGEQFF.

This clonotype occurred many times. The J gene is TRBJ2-7, the V gene TRBV14; D gene unclear. CDR3 length: 16 residues. Trimming pared 1 base from V and 2 bases from J, leaving 15 bases between. Germline loops: CDR1 SGHDN, CDR2 FVKESK. CDR3 region: CASSQVTDSRPYEQYF. The DNA of the CDR3 is TGTGCCAGCAGCCAAGTTACGGATAGCCGACCCTACGAGCAGTACTTC. The full variable domain, completed using reference TRBV14 and TRBJ2-7, is EAGVTQFPSHSVIEKGQTVTLRCDPISGHDNLYWYRRVMGKEIKFLLHFVKESKQDESGMPNNRFLAERTGGTYSTLKVQPAELEDSGVYFCASSQVTDSRPYEQYFGPGTRLTVT.

This clonotype was counted many times. Written as DNA, the CDR3 is TGCAGTGCCCTAGAGGACAGTCCGTGGGAGACCCAGTACTTC. As protein: CSALEDSPWETQYF. This chain uses TRBV20-1 with TRBJ2-5, with TRBD1 as a possible D gene (6 bases). Trimming took off 6 bases at V and 5 bases at J, with 19 bases between the two ends. The CDR3 covers 14 residues. Germline V gene sequence: CDR1 DFQATT, CDR2 SNEGSKA (reference sequence).

This clonotype appeared many times. V is TRBV6-2 or TRBV6-3 and J is TRBJ2-2; possible D gene TRBD2, 6 bases. Germline assignment: CDR1 MNHEY and CDR2 SVGEGT. The CDR3 is 15 residues long. Trimming left V 4 bases short and J 4 bases short, with 13 bases between. CDR3 region: CASSSGDKGTGELFF. The CDR3 bases are TGTGCCAGCAGTTCGGGGGATAAGGGCACCGGGGAGCTGTTTTTT.

This clonotype was seen repeatedly, ten times or more. The V call is TRBV6-2 or TRBV6-3, the J call TRBJ1-1, with unresolved D. The V gene's germline CDR1 is MNHEY and CDR2 SVGEGT. Between the trimmed V and J ends, which lost 0 bases and 1 base, there was a span of 6 bases. This CDR3 comprises 14 residues. The chain's CDR3 is CASSYSAGNTEAFF. CDR3 nucleotides: TGTGCCAGCAGTTACTCGGCAGGGAACACTGAAGCTTTCTTT.

Here the CDR3 reads CASRELDSNTGELFF. DNA for the CDR3: TGTGCCAGCAGGGAGTTAGACTCGAACACCGGGGAGCTGTTTTTT. This chain uses TRBV2 with TRBJ2-2, with D hard to call. Looked up from germline, CDR1 is SNHLY and CDR2 is FYNNEI. The CDR3 is 15 residues long. Trimming shortened V by 6 bases and J by 0 bases, and 11 bases separated the two germline ends.

This clonotype came up many times. The chain has TRBV6-2 or TRBV6-3 and TRBJ2-2; D could derive from TRBD1 or TRBD2 (5 bases each). Germline CDR1 reads MNHEY; CDR2 reads SVGEGT. CDR3 size: 15 residues. V gave up 2 bases and J gave up 3 bases, with 10 bases separating them. The CDR3, as DNA: TGTGCCAGCAGTTACCCGGGACCACACACCGGGGAGCTGTTTTTT. Amino acids: CASSYPGPHTGELFF.

This clonotype was recorded many times. The rearrangement links TRBV7-2 to TRBJ2-4; TRBD1 is a possible D gene (6 bases). V shed 0 bases and J shed 1 base, with 13 bases lying between them. Looked up from germline, CDR1 is SGHTA and CDR2 is FQGNSA. The CDR3 is made up of 17 amino acids. The CDR3 is CASSLARGNRAKNIQYF. The CDR3 region has the DNA TGTGCCAGCAGCTTAGCTAGGGGGAATAGGGCCAAAAACATTCAGTACTTC.

This clonotype was observed at least ten times. The chain uses TRBV6-1 and TRBJ1-1; D remains unclear. The CDR3 runs to 11 residues. V was shortened by 7 bases and J by 4 bases, with 7 bases between the two germline ends. Germline CDR1 MNHNS, CDR2 SASEGT. The CDR3 here is CASNAVTEAFF. CDR3 in DNA: TGTGCCAGCAACGCTGTCACTGAAGCTTTCTTT.

This clonotype was seen a few times. The V gene is TRBV19, the J gene TRBJ1-5; 10 nucleotides agree with TRBD1. The germline V gene has CDR1 LNHDA and CDR2 SQIVND (reference sequence). The CDR3 is 14 residues long. Trimming took 3 bases from V and 5 from J; bases not matched to a gene: 1. CDR3 region: CASSMGQGHQPQHF. In nucleotides, the CDR3 is TGTGCCAGTAGTATGGGACAGGGGCATCAGCCCCAGCATTTT.

In this sample, this clonotype turned up many times. CDR3 region: CASSPTGPFSGNTIYF. CDR3 sequence (DNA): TGTGCCAGCAGTCCGACAGGACCATTCTCTGGAAACACCATATATTTT. V and J are TRBV6-1 and TRBJ1-3, with a possible D match to TRBD1 (6 bases). The germline V and J ends were trimmed by 5 bases and 0 bases, with 14 bases remaining between them. Germline CDR1 is MNHNS and CDR2 is SASEGT. The CDR3 sequence is 16 residues long.

Many counts were recorded for this clonotype. This chain uses TRBV6-1 with TRBJ2-5; 10 bases match TRBD2. The CDR3 runs 15 residues. The J segment lost 5 bases and the V segment lost 7 bases, leaving 10 bases of the junction unmatched. CDR1 is MNHNS, CDR2 SASEGT, per germline. CDR3 sequence reads: CASTSSGRAGETQYF. The CDR3 DNA follows: TGTGCCAGCACATCCAGCGGGAGGGCCGGGGAGACCCAGTACTTC.

This clonotype has a count of ten or more. The DNA for the CDR3 is TGTGCCAGCAGCTTAGCGCCGGACTTGTACGAGCAGTACTTC. Its protein is CASSLAPDLYEQYF. The genes are TRBV7-8 and TRBJ2-7, with D perhaps matching TRBD2 (5 bases). The V gene lost 0 bases and the J gene lost 4 bases, with 10 bases spanning the gap. Germline V CDR1 and CDR2: SGHVS, FQNEAQ. The CDR3 is 14 amino acids.

This rearrangement joins TRBV11-2 to TRBJ2-5; 13 bases match TRBD2. V gave up 5 bases and J gave up 4 bases; unmatched junction bases: 10. The length of the CDR3 is 17 residues. CDR1 is SGHAT, CDR2 FQNNGV, per germline. DNA of the CDR3: TGTGCCAGCAGCCAAAACTTCGGACTAGCGGGGGCAGAGACCCAGTACTTC. Protein: CASSQNFGLAGAETQYF.

The rearrangement uses TRBV29-1 and TRBJ1-3; tentative D call: TRBD1 (6 bases). Per germline, CDR1 SQVTM and CDR2 ANQGSEA. Deletions cut 5 bases from V and 8 bases from J, with 10 bases between. The CDR3 runs 11 residues. The CDR3 here is CSVKRGDTIYF. CDR3 nucleotide sequence: TGCAGCGTTAAAAGGGGGGACACCATATATTTT.

This clonotype has at least ten counts. The genes are TRBV5-1 and TRBJ2-7; D uncertain. This CDR3 has 15 amino acids. Trimming shortened V by 0 bases and J by 0 bases, and 10 bases separated the two germline ends. Germline CDR1 SGHRS, CDR2 YFSETQ. This CDR3 reads CASSLEARRSYEQYF. Here the CDR3 DNA reads TGCGCCAGCAGCTTGGAGGCCCGCCGCTCCTACGAGCAGTACTTC.

This clonotype occurred many times. The V call is TRBV28, the J call TRBJ2-7; D tentatively fits TRBD1 or TRBD2 (7 bases each). The germline V gene encodes CDR1 MDHEN and CDR2 SYDVKM. Trimming pared 4 bases from V and 1 base from J, leaving 11 bases between. This CDR3 comprises 14 residues. In DNA form, the CDR3 reads TGTGCCAGCAGTTCCAGGGGGGGGTCCTACGAGCAGTACTTC. Translation gives CASSSRGGSYEQYF.

The gene calls are TRBV6-5 and TRBJ2-7, with D tentatively TRBD2 (6 bases). The ends were cut back, 2 bases at V and 0 bases at J, with 14 bases in the middle. Germline V gives CDR1 MNHEY, CDR2 SVGAGI. CDR3 length: 16 residues. This CDR3 is CASSYGLRGSSYEQYF. The CDR3 DNA is TGTGCCAGCAGTTACGGTCTCCGGGGGAGCTCCTACGAGCAGTACTTC.

This clonotype was counted at least ten times. The chain employs TRBV18 and TRBJ1-1, with D possibly being TRBD1 (5 bases). The CDR3 has 13 residues. Trimming stripped 4 bases from V and 0 bases from J, with 6 bases between. In germline, CDR1 is KGHSH, CDR2 LQKENI. DNA of the CDR3: TGTGCCAGCTCACAACAGGTGAACACTGAAGCTTTCTTT. This encodes CASSQQVNTEAFF.

CDR3 in amino acids: CASSEQGAIIEAFF. The CDR3 coding sequence is TGTGCCAGCAGCGAGCAGGGGGCGATTATTGAAGCTTTCTTT. This sequence joins TRBV2 and TRBJ1-1; 8 nucleotides align to TRBD1. The CDR3 spans 14 residues. V shed 6 bases, J shed 7 bases, and the junction held 10 bases outside the gene matches. From germline, CDR1 is SNHLY and CDR2 FYNNEI.

In its sample, this clonotype was seen many times. This chain joins TRBV11-2 and TRBJ1-5; D is uncertain. The germline V and J ends were trimmed by 5 bases and 3 bases, with 17 bases remaining between them. Per germline, CDR1 SGHAT and CDR2 FQNNGV. This CDR3 has 16 residues. The chain's CDR3 is CASSLRWTGFNQPQHF. The CDR3 DNA reads TGTGCCAGCAGCCTGAGGTGGACGGGGTTCAATCAGCCCCAGCATTTT.

In its sample, this clonotype was seen many times. The genes are TRBV12-3 or TRBV12-4 and TRBJ2-2; D is ambiguous. With 6 bases removed from V and 5 bases from J, the gap between germline ends came to 10 bases. The CDR3 covers 13 residues. In DNA, the CDR3 is TGTGCCAGCAGCCACATTACGACCGGGGAGCTGTTTTTT. This encodes CASSHITTGELFF.

The chain links TRBV5-1 to TRBJ1-1; 7 bases agree with TRBD1. The CDR3 contains 15 residues. With 4 bases clipped from V and 5 bases from J, the junction kept 11 bases outside the gene matches. Germline values: CDR1 SGHRS, CDR2 YFSETQ. For the CDR3, the DNA is TGCGCCAGCAGCGACCTCAGGGGGGGAGGGACTGAAGCTTTCTTT. Translated, it gives CASSDLRGGGTEAFF.

This clonotype appeared many times. The CDR3 nucleotides read TGTGCCAGCAGCTCCTTGACTAGCGGGAGCACCGGGGAGCTGTTTTTT. Encoded protein: CASSSLTSGSTGELFF. The chain combines TRBV7-8 with TRBJ2-2, with 12 bases lining up with TRBD2. Germline V gene lookup returns CDR1 SGHVS and CDR2 FQNEAQ. Losses at the gene ends were 4 bases for V and 4 bases for J; bases not matched to a gene: 4. This CDR3 is built from 16 residues.

This clonotype was found many times. This sequence joins TRBV15 and TRBJ1-2; D ambiguous. The CDR3 sequence is 13 residues long. V lost 6 bases to trimming and J lost 8 bases, with 16 bases between them. The germline gives CDR1 LNHNV, CDR2 YYDKDF (reference sequence). The DNA for the CDR3 is TGTGCCACCAGTATGGAGAGGGTTCGAGGCTACACCTTC. Amino acid sequence: CATSMERVRGYTF.